A selection of T cell receptor beta chains follows, all from one sample in a study of shared clonotypes between healthy human individuals. Data came from immunoSEQ multiplex PCR; TCRdb stores just in-frame clones and leaves some out. The profile shows 2 million to 2.5 million clones, less than 95% of them singletons. The sample was naive CD4+ T cells from PBMCs. The receptors were gathered from a man between 18 and 35 years old in good health. Some clones in this sample may be carry-over from other donors' samples. The CDR3 runs from the conserved cysteine through the conserved F or W. Each record gives: J gene, clone size, D gene, V gene, CDR3 DNA, CDR3 protein. The D gene is left open where the match is weak. Clone size is not always given. Where it is, it says once, few, many or a class for expanded clones.

J gene: TRBJ2-2; clone size: .; D gene: .; V gene: TRBV7-8; CDR3 DNA: TGTGCCAGCAGCTTAGTTGATAGGGAGCCGAACACCGGGGAGCTGTTTTTT; CDR3 protein: CASSLVDREPNTGELFF
J gene: TRBJ2-3; clone size: .; D gene: .; V gene: TRBV10-3; CDR3 DNA: TGTGCCATCAGGGACAGCACAGATACGCAGTATTTT; CDR3 protein: CAIRDSTDTQYF
J gene: TRBJ2-7; clone size: .; D gene: TRBD2; V gene: TRBV5-4; CDR3 DNA: TGTGCCAGCACTAGCGGTAACGAGCAGTACTTC; CDR3 protein: CASTSGNEQYF
J gene: TRBJ1-2; clone size: once; D gene: .; V gene: TRBV9; CDR3 DNA: TGTGCCAGCAGCGTCGGGGACGCCTGGGGCGGACTCTATGGCTACACCTTC; CDR3 protein: CASSVGDAWGGLYGYTF
J gene: TRBJ2-7; clone size: .; D gene: TRBD2; V gene: TRBV6-6; CDR3 DNA: TGTGCCAGCAGTTACACCCCGGGACTAGCGAGCGAGCAGTACTTC; CDR3 protein: CASSYTPGLASEQYF
J gene: TRBJ2-7; clone size: .; D gene: .; V gene: TRBV30; CDR3 DNA: TGTGCCTGGAGGGAACAGGGTAGTTGGCCCTACGAGCAGTACTTC; CDR3 protein: CAWREQGSWPYEQYF
J gene: TRBJ1-1; clone size: .; D gene: TRBD1; V gene: TRBV5-1; CDR3 DNA: TGCGCCACCACACAGGGGACAGTGAACACTGAAGCTTTCTTT; CDR3 protein: CATTQGTVNTEAFF
J gene: TRBJ1-4; clone size: .; D gene: .; V gene: TRBV7-9; CDR3 DNA: TGTGCCAGCAGCTTAGGCCTTTCTGACGCAACTAATGAAAAACTGTTTTTT; CDR3 protein: CASSLGLSDATNEKLFF
J gene: TRBJ2-7; clone size: once; D gene: .; V gene: TRBV4-3; CDR3 DNA: TGCGCCAGCAGCCAAGAAGGCGGAGAGCAGTACTTC; CDR3 protein: CASSQEGGEQYF
J gene: TRBJ2-7; clone size: .; D gene: .; V gene: TRBV5-6; CDR3 DNA: TGTGCCAGCAGGTGGAGGGGCAGGGGCTTTTACGAGCAGTACTTC; CDR3 protein: CASRWRGRGFYEQYF
J gene: TRBJ2-7; clone size: once; D gene: .; V gene: TRBV5-1; CDR3 DNA: TGCGCCAGCAGCTTGGCGGCCTGGGACGAGCAGTACTTC; CDR3 protein: CASSLAAWDEQYF
J gene: TRBJ2-5; clone size: .; D gene: .; V gene: TRBV7-2; CDR3 DNA: TGTGCCAGCCAACGGGCCCCGGGGGAGACCCAGTACTTC; CDR3 protein: CASQRAPGETQYF